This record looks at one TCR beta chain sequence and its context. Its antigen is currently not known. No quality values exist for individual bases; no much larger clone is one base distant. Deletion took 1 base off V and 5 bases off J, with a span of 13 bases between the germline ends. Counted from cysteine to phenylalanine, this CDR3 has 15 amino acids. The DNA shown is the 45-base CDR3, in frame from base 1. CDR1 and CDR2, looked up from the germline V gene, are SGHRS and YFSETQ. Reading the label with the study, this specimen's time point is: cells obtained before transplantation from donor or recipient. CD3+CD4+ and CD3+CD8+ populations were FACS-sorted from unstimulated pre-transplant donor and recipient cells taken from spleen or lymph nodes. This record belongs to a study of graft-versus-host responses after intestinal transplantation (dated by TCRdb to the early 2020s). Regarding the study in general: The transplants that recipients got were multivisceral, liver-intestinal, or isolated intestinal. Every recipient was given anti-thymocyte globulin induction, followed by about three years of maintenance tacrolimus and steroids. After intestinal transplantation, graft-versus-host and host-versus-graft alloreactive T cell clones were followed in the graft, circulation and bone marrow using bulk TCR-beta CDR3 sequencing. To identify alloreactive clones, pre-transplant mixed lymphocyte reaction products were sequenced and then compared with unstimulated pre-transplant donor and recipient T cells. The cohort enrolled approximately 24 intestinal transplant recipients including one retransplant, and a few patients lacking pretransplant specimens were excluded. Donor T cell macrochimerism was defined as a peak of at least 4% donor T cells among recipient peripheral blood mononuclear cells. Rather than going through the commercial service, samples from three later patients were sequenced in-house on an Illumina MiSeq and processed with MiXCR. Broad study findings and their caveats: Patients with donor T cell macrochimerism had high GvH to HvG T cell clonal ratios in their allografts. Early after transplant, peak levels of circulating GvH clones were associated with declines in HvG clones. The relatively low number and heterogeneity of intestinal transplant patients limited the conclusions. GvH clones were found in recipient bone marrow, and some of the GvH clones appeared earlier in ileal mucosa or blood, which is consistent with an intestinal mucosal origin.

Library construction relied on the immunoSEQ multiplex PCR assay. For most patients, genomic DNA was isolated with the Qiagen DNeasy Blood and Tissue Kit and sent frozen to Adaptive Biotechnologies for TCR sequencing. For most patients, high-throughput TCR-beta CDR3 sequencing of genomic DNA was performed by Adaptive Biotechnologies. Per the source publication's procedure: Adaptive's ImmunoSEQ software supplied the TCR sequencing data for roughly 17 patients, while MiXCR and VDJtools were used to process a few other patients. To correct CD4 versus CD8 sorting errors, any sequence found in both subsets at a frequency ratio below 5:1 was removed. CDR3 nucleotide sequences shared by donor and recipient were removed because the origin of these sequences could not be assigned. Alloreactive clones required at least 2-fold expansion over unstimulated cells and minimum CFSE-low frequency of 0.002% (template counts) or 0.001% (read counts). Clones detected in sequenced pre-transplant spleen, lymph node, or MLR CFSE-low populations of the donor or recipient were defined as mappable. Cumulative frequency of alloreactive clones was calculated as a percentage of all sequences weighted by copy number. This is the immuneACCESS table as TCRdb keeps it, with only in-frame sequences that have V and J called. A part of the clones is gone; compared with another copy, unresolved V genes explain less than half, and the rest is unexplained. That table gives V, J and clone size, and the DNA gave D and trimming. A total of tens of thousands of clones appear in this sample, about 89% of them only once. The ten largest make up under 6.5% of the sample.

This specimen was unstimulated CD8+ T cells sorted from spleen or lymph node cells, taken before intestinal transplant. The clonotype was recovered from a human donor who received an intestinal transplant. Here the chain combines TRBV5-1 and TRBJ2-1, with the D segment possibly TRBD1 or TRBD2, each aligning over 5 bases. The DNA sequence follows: TGCGCCAGCAGCTTGTATGGATGGGGGAACAATGAGCAGTTCTTC. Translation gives CASSLYGWGNNEQFF.